A selection of T cell receptor beta chains follows, all from one sample in a study of shared clonotypes between healthy human individuals. Data came from immunoSEQ multiplex PCR; TCRdb stores just in-frame clones and leaves some out. The sample shows about 550,000 clones, nearly 97% of them seen only once. The sample comprised naive CD8+ T cells sorted from blood. These TCRs come from a woman between 25 and 40 years old in good health. The CDR3 runs from the conserved cysteine through the conserved F or W. The order of the fields is D gene, J gene, V gene, clone size, CDR3 DNA, CDR3 protein. A D gene is named only where the DNA matches it firmly. Rows may omit the clone size; those that give it use once, few, many or a size class.

>-|TRBJ1-5|TRBV4-1|-
TGCGCCAGCAGCCAAATCCCGGGGTATCAGCCCCAGCATTTT
CASSQIPGYQPQHF
>-|TRBJ1-2|TRBV27|-
TGTGCCAGCAGAGGGCTTCACTATGGCTACACCTTC
CASRGLHYGYTF
>TRBD2|TRBJ2-5|TRBV6-1|-
TGTGCCAGCAGACCCGGGACTAGCAAAAGGGAGACCCAGTACTTC
CASRPGTSKRETQYF
>-|TRBJ2-6|TRBV28|-
TGTGCCAGCAGTTCACGTAGCTCTGGGGCCAACGTCCTGACTTTC
CASSSRSSGANVLTF
>TRBD2|TRBJ2-1|TRBV5-1|-
TGCGCCAGCAGCTTGGGACGACTAGCGGGAGTTGTCGATGAGCAGTTCTTC
CASSLGRLAGVVDEQFF
>TRBD1|TRBJ1-4|TRBV28|-
TGTGCCAGCAGTTTATCCAAAACAGGGGGCGTTGAAAAACTGTTTTTT
CASSLSKTGGVEKLFF
>-|TRBJ1-1|TRBV28|-
TGTGCCAGCAACCCGTCGGGGGGTTTTAGCACTGAAGCTTTCTTT
CASNPSGGFSTEAFF
>TRBD1|TRBJ2-7|TRBV2|-
TGTGCCAGCAGCCCCGGGACAGGGGGCCGCGAGCAGTACTTC
CASSPGTGGREQYF
>-|TRBJ2-7|TRBV5-6|-
TGTGCCAGCAGCTTCCAGGGTTCATGGGCCGAGCAGTACTTC
CASSFQGSWAEQYF
>-|TRBJ1-5|TRBV4-1|-
TGCGCCAGCAGCCCAGAGGGACGGGGCAATCAGCCCCAGCATTTT
CASSPEGRGNQPQHF
>TRBD1|TRBJ2-7|TRBV7-9|once
TGTGCCAGCAGCTTAGGGACAGGGGGCACTAGTTCCTACGAGCAGTACTTC
CASSLGTGGTSSYEQYF
>-|TRBJ1-1|TRBV7-8|-
TGTGCCAGCAGCTTAGCAGTGGTGAACACTGAAGCTTTCTTT
CASSLAVVNTEAFF
>TRBD1|TRBJ1-5|TRBV11-3|-
TGTGCCAGCCTACGGGGGAGGGGGCGCGGAATAAGCAATCAGCCCCAGCATTTT
CASLRGRGRGISNQPQHF
>-|TRBJ2-7|TRBV30|-
TGTGCCTGCGTACAGAGCTCCTACGAGCAGTACTTC
CACVQSSYEQYF
>TRBD1|TRBJ2-7|TRBV4-1|-
TGCGCCAGCAGCTACGGGACAGGGGGCACCTACGAGCAGTACTTC
CASSYGTGGTYEQYF
>-|TRBJ2-7|TRBV2|once
TGTGCCACCACCGTAGGAAAGAACTACGAGCAGTACTTC
CATTVGKNYEQYF
>-|TRBJ1-5|TRBV28|-
TGTGCCAGCAGTTTTGGTAGCAATCAGCCCCAGCATTTT
CASSFGSNQPQHF
>TRBD2|TRBJ2-1|TRBV27|-
TGTGCCAGCAGTTTAGCGGGAGCTTACAATGAGCAGTTCTTC
CASSLAGAYNEQFF
>-|TRBJ1-4|TRBV28|-
TGTGCCAGCAGTTTACCTACCTCTACACCCACTAATGAAAAACTGTTTTTT
CASSLPTSTPTNEKLFF
>TRBD1|TRBJ1-2|TRBV27|-
TGTGCCAGCAGTTTAGGACAGGGGGCGAGTCCTAACTATGGCTACACCTTC
CASSLGQGASPNYGYTF
>-|TRBJ2-1|TRBV7-9|-
TGTGCCAGCAGCTTTTCGGGTAATAATGAGCAGTTCTTC
CASSFSGNNEQFF
>-|TRBJ1-2|TRBV6-1|-
TGTGCCAGCAGTGAAGATCCAGGGAACTATGGCTACACCTTC
CASSEDPGNYGYTF
>-|TRBJ2-1|TRBV5-6|-
TGTGCCAGCAGCTTCCTAGCGTCCTACAATGAGCAGTTCTTC
CASSFLASYNEQFF
>TRBD2|TRBJ2-7|TRBV7-8|-
TGTGCCAGCAGCGTAGGACTAGCGCAAGTCTACGAGCAGTACTTC
CASSVGLAQVYEQYF
>TRBD1|TRBJ2-3|TRBV6-1|once
TGTGCCAGCAGAGTGACAGGGTCAATCACAGATACGCAGTATTTT
CASRVTGSITDTQYF
>TRBD1|TRBJ1-1|TRBV28|-
TGTGCCAGCAGTACCTTCAGGGGGCGTACTGAAGCTTTCTTT
CASSTFRGRTEAFF
>TRBD2|TRBJ2-2|TRBV9|-
TGTGCCAGCAGCGAGACCCACCTCGGTGTACTAGCGTCTTCGAACACCGGGGAGCTGTTTTTT
CASSETHLGVLASSNTGELFF
>-|TRBJ2-2|TRBV5-1|-
TGCGCCAGCAGCAGACGACAGAGGAACACCGGGGAGCTGTTTTTT
CASSRRQRNTGELFF
>-|TRBJ2-7|TRBV7-9|-
TGTGCCAGCAGCTCACAGGGAACCTACGAGCAGTACTTC
CASSSQGTYEQYF
>TRBD2|TRBJ2-7|TRBV11-2|-
TGTGCCAGCAGCTTAGAGATACTAGCGGCCTACGAGCAGTACTTC
CASSLEILAAYEQYF
>TRBD2|TRBJ2-7|TRBV27|-
TGTGCCAGCAGTTTATTACTAGCGGGAGGGCCCGACGAGCAGTACTTC
CASSLLLAGGPDEQYF
>-|TRBJ2-7|TRBV27|once
TGTGCCAGCAGTTTAAAGCCGAGGTACGAGCAGTACTTC
CASSLKPRYEQYF
>-|TRBJ2-7|TRBV28|-
TGTGCCAGCAGTTTCCCTAGCGACGAGCAGTACTTC
CASSFPSDEQYF
>TRBD2|TRBJ2-3|TRBV9|-
TGTGCCAGCAGCGTAGCTTTTCGGGCTAGCGGGAGTTCGGATACGCAGTATTTT
CASSVAFRASGSSDTQYF
>-|TRBJ2-1|TRBV27|-
TGTGCCAGCAGTTGGGGGGCGGGGGAATCCTACAATGAGCAGTTCTTC
CASSWGAGESYNEQFF
>-|TRBJ2-7|TRBV4-1|-
TGCGCCAGCAGCCAAGACTCGGGGTTCTACGAGCAGTACTTC
CASSQDSGFYEQYF
>-|TRBJ2-1|TRBV6-5|-
TGTGCCAGCAGTTACGGGATAGGAGTGAGCGATGAGCAGTTCTTC
CASSYGIGVSDEQFF
>-|TRBJ2-4|TRBV6-6|-
TGTGCCAGCAGTTACTACGCCAAAAACATTCAGTACTTC
CASSYYAKNIQYF
>TRBD1|TRBJ2-7|TRBV7-2|-
TGTGCCAGCAGCTTCGTACAGGGGGATTACGAGCAGTACTTC
CASSFVQGDYEQYF
>TRBD1|TRBJ2-7|TRBV27|-
TGTGCCAGCAGACGACAGGGTTCCTACGAGCAGTACTTC
CASRRQGSYEQYF
>-|TRBJ2-6|TRBV29-1|-
TGCAGCGTTGAAGATCAAAACAGGATCTATTCTGGGGCCAACGTCCTGACTTTC
CSVEDQNRIYSGANVLTF
>TRBD2|TRBJ2-1|TRBV5-1|-
TGCGCCAGCAGCTTGGTAAGGGGTTTCGGGACTAGCGGGACTAACAATGAGCAGTTCTTC
CASSLVRGFGTSGTNNEQFF
>-|TRBJ1-1|TRBV7-9|-
TGTGCCAGCAGCTTATTCGATTCGGGGGCCCCTCCGAACACTGAAGCTTTCTTT
CASSLFDSGAPPNTEAFF
>-|TRBJ2-1|TRBV27|-
TGTGCCAGCAGTTTATCGGAAGGGACTCTCCGGGAGCAGTTCTTC
CASSLSEGTLREQFF
>-|TRBJ2-3|TRBV7-9|-
TGTGCCAGCAGCTTAACACTAGGAGGGGAGTGGGGGGCAGATACGCAGTATTTT
CASSLTLGGEWGADTQYF
>-|TRBJ1-2|TRBV5-6|-
TGTGCCAGCAGCTTGGCTTCGAGTTCGGCTAACTATGGCTACACCTTC
CASSLASSSANYGYTF
>-|TRBJ2-1|TRBV5-4|-
TGTGCCAGCAGCGACAATGGTAAGGGGGGCTCCTACAATGAGCAGTTCTTC
CASSDNGKGGSYNEQFF
>-|TRBJ2-3|TRBV6-5|few
TGTGCCAGCAGTTACTCTAGCACAGATACGCAGTATTTT
CASSYSSTDTQYF
>-|TRBJ1-5|TRBV7-6|once
TGTGCCAGCAGCTTAGGGGCAGGAGGGCAGCCCCAGCATTTT
CASSLGAGGQPQHF
>-|TRBJ2-7|TRBV19|-
TGTGCCAGTCAAGGGACCGGCCCCTACGAGCAGTACTTC
CASQGTGPYEQYF
>-|TRBJ1-2|TRBV9|-
TGTGCCAGCAGCGTAGACCCTACGGGGGGCTACACCTTC
CASSVDPTGGYTF
>-|TRBJ2-7|TRBV11-2|-
TGTGCCAGCAGCTTAGGGTGGGCAGAGCAGTACTTC
CASSLGWAEQYF
>-|TRBJ1-2|TRBV6-1|-
TGTGCCAGCAGACAGGACTATGGCTACACCTTC
CASRQDYGYTF